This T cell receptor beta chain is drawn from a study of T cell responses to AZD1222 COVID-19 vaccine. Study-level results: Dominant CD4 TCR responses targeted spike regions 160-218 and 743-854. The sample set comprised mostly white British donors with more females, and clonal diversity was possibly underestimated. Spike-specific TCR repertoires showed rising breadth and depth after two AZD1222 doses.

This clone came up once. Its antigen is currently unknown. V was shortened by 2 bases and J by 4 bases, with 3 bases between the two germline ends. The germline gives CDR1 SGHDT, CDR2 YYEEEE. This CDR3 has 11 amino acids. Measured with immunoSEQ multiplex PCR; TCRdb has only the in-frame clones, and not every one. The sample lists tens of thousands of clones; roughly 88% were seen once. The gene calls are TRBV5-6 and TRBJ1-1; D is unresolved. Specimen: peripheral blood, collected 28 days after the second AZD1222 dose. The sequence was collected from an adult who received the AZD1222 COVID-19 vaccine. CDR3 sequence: CASSLGTEAFF. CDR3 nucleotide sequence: TGTGCCAGCAGCTTAGGCACTGAAGCTTTCTTT.